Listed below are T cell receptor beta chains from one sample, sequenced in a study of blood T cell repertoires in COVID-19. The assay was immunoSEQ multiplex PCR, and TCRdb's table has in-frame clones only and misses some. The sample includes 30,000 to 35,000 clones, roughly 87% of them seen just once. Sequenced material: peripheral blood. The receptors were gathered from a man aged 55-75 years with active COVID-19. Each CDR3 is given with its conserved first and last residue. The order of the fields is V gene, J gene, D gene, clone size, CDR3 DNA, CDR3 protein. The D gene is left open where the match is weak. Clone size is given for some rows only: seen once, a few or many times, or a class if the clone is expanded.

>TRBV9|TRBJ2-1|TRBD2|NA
TGTGCCAGCAGCGTAGGTGGGACTAGCTACAATGAGCAGTTCTTC
CASSVGGTSYNEQFF
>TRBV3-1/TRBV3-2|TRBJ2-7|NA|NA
TGTGCCAGCAGCCAAGATCTGCACAGCCCCGAGCAGTACTTC
CASSQDLHSPEQYF
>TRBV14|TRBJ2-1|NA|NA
TGTGCCAGCAGCCAAGTTTCAGTCGGACTAGAGCAGTTCTTC
CASSQVSVGLEQFF
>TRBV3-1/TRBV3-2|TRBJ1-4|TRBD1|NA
TGTGCCAGCAGCCGCGACAGGGGGAGGGGTGAAAAACTGTTTTTT
CASSRDRGRGEKLFF
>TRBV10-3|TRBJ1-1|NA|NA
TGTGCCATCAGTGAGAGGGGTGACACTGAAGCTTTCTTT
CAISERGDTEAFF
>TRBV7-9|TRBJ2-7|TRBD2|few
TGTGCCAGCAGCCTACAAGCGGGAAGCAGGGAGCAGTACTTC
CASSLQAGSREQYF
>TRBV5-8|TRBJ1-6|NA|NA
TGTGCCAGCAGCCGGGGGGCGGCCCTCCACTTT
CASSRGAALHF
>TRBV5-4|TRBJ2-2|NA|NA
TGTGCCAGCAGCTTGGGCGGGGGCAGCACCGGGGAGCTGTTTTTT
CASSLGGGSTGELFF
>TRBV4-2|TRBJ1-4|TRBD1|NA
TGTGCCAGCAGCCAAGAGGTTTCAGGGACAGGGATTGAAAAACTGTTTTTT
CASSQEVSGTGIEKLFF
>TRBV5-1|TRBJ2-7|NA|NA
TGCGCCAGCAGCCCCGGGGCCAGGGGCCCCATCTCCTACGAGCAGTACTTC
CASSPGARGPISYEQYF
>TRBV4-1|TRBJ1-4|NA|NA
TGCGCCAGCAGCCAACCCACAGGGGAAAAACTGTTTTTT
CASSQPTGEKLFF
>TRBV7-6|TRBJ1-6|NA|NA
TGTGCCAGCAGCTTAAGGCGGGCAGGGGATAATTCACCCCTCCACTTT
CASSLRRAGDNSPLHF
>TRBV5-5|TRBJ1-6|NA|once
TGTGCCAGCAGCCCCACACCCGGGGGGGGTTCACCCCTCCACTTT
CASSPTPGGGSPLHF
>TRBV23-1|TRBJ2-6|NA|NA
TGCGCCAGTCAGCCCAGGATCACAGGGGCCAACGTCCTGACTTTC
CASQPRITGANVLTF
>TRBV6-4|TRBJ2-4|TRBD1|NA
TGTGCCAGCAGCCTGACAGGGGACTTTAGCCAAAACATTCAGTACTTC
CASSLTGDFSQNIQYF
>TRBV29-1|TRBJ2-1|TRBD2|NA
TGCAGCGTTGAAGATGGGCTGGGACTAGCCAATGAGCAGTTCTTC
CSVEDGLGLANEQFF
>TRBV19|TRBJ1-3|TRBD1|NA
TGTGCCAGTAGTCTCCGGGACAGATTCTCTGGAAACACCATATATTTT
CASSLRDRFSGNTIYF
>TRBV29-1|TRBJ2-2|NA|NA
TGCAGCGTTGAAACAGGGAACACCGGGGAGCTGTTTTTT
CSVETGNTGELFF
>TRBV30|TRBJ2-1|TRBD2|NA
TGTGCCTGGAAAAACGCCGGGACTAGCGTTCATGAGCAGTTCTTC
CAWKNAGTSVHEQFF
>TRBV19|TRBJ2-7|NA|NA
TGTGCCAGTAGTATAAGGGACACCTCCTACGAGCAGTACTTC
CASSIRDTSYEQYF
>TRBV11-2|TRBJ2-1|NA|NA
TGTGCCAGCAGCTTAGGTTTCCCGCGGAGCAATGAGCAGTTCTTC
CASSLGFPRSNEQFF
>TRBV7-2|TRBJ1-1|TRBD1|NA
TGTGCCAGCAGCACTGGGACAGGGGCCAACCGAGGGGCTTTCTTT
CASSTGTGANRGAFF
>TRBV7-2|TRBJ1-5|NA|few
TGTGCCAGCAGCTGGGCGGGTAGCAATCAGCCCCAGCATTTT
CASSWAGSNQPQHF
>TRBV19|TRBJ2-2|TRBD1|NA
TGTGCCAGTAGTAGGAGCGGGACAGGGGTCGGGGAGCTGTTTTTT
CASSRSGTGVGELFF
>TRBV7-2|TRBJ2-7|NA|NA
TGTGCCAGCAGCCCAGGGCGGGCTAGCGATCACTACGAGCAGTACTTC
CASSPGRASDHYEQYF
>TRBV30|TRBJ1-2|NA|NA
TGTGCCTGGAGGAACAGACCTAACTATGGCTACACCTTC
CAWRNRPNYGYTF
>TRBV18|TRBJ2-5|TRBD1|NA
TGTGCCAGCTCACCGTTCCAGGGGGCGCGGGAGACCCAGTACTTC
CASSPFQGARETQYF
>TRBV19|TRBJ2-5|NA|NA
TGTGCCACCAGGGACCGGGGGAACCAAGAGACCCAGTACTTC
CATRDRGNQETQYF
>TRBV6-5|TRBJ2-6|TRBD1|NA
TGTGCCAGCACACGCAGGGGGCAAGGGGCCAACGTCCTGACTTTC
CASTRRGQGANVLTF
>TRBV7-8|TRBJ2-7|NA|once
TGTGCCAGCAAGATCCGGGACACCCGGATCGAGCAGTACTTC
CASKIRDTRIEQYF
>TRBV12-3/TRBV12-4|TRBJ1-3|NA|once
TGTGCCAGCAGTTTTAGCTCTGGAAACACCATATATTTT
CASSFSSGNTIYF
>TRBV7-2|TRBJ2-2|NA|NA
TGTGCCAGCAGAGGTCTAGCGACGAACACCGGGGAGCTGTTTTTT
CASRGLATNTGELFF
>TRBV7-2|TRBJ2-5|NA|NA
TGTGCCAGCAGCTCAGGAGGCGCGTGGGAGACCCAGTACTTC
CASSSGGAWETQYF
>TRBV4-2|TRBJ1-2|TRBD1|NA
TGTGCCAGCAGCCAGCGGGATACAGGGGGAGGAGGCTACACCTTC
CASSQRDTGGGGYTF
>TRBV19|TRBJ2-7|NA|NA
TGTGCCAGTAGTATCGGGGGAACCTACGAGCAGTACTTC
CASSIGGTYEQYF